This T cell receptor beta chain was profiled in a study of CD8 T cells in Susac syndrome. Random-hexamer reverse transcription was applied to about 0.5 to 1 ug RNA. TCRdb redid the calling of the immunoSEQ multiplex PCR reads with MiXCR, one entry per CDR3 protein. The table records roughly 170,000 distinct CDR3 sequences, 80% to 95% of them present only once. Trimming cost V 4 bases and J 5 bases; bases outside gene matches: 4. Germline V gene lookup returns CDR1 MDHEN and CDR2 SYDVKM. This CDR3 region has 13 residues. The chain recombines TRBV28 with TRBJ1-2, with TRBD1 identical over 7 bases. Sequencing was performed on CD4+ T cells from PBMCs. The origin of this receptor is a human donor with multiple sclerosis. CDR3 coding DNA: TGTGCCAGCAGTTATGGACAGGAATATGGCTACACCTTC. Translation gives CASSYGQEYGYTF.